The T cell receptor beta chain under discussion was sequenced for a study of CXCR4 blockade with PD-1 therapy in pancreatic cancer. Study results and caveats: Survival did not correlate with tumor clonality, which averaged approximately 0.15 versus 0.048. Only TCRbeta chains were sequenced here.

Per germline, CDR1 SGHRS and CDR2 YFSETQ. Trimming stripped 4 bases from V and 0 bases from J, with 14 bases between. The CDR3 has 16 amino acids. Data came from immunoSEQ multiplex PCR; TCRdb stores just in-frame clones and leaves some out. The table includes some 4,000 clones, 41% detected once. Comment on this clone: No antigen is known for it.

The archived tumor blocks came from patients without neoadjuvant therapy before resection. The source material was tumor tissue. The chain employs TRBV5-1 and TRBJ1-3; D gene ambiguous. This sequence was found in a human donor with pancreatic ductal adenocarcinoma. The CDR3 bases are TGCGCCAGCAGCGAGCGGACTGCTGGCTCTGGAAACACCATATATTTT. This translates into CASSERTAGSGNTIYF.